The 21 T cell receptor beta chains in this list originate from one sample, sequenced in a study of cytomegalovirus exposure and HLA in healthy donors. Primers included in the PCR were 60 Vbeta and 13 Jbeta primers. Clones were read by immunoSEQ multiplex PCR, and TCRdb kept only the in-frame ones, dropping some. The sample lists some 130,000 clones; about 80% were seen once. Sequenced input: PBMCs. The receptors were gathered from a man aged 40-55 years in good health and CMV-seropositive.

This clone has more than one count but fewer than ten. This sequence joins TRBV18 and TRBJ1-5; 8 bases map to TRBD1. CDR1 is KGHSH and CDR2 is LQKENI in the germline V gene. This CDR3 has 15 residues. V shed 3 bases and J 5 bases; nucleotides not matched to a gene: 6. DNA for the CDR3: TGTGCCAGCTCACCTTACCAGGGGGCCGATCAGCCCCAGCATTTT. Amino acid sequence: CASSPYQGADQPQHF.

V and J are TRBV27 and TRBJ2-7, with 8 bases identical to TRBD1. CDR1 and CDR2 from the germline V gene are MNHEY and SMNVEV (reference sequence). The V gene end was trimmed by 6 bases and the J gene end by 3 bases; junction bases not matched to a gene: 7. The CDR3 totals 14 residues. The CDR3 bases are TGTGCCAGCAGCCTCGGACAGGGATTCTACGAGCAGTACTTC. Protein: CASSLGQGFYEQYF.

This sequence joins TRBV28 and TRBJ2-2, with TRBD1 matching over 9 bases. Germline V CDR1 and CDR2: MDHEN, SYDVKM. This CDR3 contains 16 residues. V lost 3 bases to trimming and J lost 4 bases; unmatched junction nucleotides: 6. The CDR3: CASSFYRGQGTGELFF. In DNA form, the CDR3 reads TGTGCCAGCAGTTTCTACAGGGGGCAGGGCACCGGGGAGCTGTTTTTT.

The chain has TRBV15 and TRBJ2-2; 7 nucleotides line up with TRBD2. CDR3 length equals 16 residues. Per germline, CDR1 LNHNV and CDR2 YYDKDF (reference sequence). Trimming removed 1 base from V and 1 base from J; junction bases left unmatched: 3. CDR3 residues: CATSRGERENTGELFF. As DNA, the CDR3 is TGTGCCACCAGCAGAGGTGAGCGGGAGAACACCGGGGAGCTGTTTTTT.

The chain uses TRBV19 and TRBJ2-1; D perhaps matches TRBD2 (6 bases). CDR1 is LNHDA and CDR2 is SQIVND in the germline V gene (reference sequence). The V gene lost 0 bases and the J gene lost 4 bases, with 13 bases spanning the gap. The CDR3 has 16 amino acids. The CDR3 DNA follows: TGTGCCAGTAGTATAGATCACGGCGGGGATTACAATGAGCAGTTCTTC. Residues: CASSIDHGGDYNEQFF.

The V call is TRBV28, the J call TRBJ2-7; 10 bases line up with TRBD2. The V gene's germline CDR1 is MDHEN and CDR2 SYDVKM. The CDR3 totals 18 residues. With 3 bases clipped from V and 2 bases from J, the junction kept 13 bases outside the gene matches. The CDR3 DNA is TGTGCCAGCAGTTTTGGCGGGGCTAGCGGGAGTGGAACCTACGAGCAGTACTTC. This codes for CASSFGGASGSGTYEQYF.

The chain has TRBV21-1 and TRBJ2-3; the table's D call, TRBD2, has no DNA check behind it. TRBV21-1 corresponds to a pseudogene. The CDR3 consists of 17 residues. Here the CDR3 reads CARDKRGATASTDTQYF. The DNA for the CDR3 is TGTGCCAGGGACAAACGGGGGGCGACAGCTAGCACAGATACGCAGTATTTT.

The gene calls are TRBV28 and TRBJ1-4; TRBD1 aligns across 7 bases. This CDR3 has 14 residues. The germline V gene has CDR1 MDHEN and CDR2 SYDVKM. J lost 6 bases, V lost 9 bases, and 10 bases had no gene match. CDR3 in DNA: TGTGCCAGTAGATCCGGCCAGGGGGATGAAAAACTGTTTTTT. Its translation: CASRSGQGDEKLFF.

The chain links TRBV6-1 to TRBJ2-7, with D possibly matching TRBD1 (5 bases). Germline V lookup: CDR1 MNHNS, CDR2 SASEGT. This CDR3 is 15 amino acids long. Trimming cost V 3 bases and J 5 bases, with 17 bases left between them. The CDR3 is CASSDLGQGIDEQYF. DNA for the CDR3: TGTGCCAGCAGTGACTTGGGGCAGGGTATCGACGAGCAGTACTTC.

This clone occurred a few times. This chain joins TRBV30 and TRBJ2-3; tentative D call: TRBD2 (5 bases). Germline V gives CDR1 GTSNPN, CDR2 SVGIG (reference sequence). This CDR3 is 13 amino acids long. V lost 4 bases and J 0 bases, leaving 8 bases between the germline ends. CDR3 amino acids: CAWTGKSTDTQYF. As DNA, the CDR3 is TGTGCCTGGACCGGGAAAAGCACAGATACGCAGTATTTT.

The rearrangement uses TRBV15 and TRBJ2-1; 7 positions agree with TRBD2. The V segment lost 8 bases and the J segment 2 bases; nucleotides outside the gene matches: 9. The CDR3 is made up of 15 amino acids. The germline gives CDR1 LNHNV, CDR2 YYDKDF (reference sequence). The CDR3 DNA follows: TGTGCCACCCCCATAGGACTAGAGCCCTACAATGAGCAGTTCTTC. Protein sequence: CATPIGLEPYNEQFF.

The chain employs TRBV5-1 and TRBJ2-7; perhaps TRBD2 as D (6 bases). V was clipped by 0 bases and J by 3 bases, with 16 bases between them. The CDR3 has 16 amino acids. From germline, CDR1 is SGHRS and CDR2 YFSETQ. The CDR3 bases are TGCGCCAGCAGCTTGGGAGCCGGGGGTACCTACTACGAGCAGTACTTC. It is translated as CASSLGAGGTYYEQYF.

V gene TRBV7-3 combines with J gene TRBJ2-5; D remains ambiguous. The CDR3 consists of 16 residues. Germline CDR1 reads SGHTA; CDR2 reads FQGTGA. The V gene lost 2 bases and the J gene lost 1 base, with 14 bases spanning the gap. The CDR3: CASSLGQSPGQETQYF. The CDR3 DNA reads TGTGCCAGCAGCTTAGGGCAGAGCCCCGGCCAAGAGACCCAGTACTTC. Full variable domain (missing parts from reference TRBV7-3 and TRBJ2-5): GAGVSQTPSNKVTEKGKYVELRCDPISGHTALYWYRQSLGQGPEFLIYFQGTGAADDSGLPNDRFFAVRPEGSVSTLKIQRTERGDSAVYLCASSLGQSPGQETQYFGPGTRLLVL.

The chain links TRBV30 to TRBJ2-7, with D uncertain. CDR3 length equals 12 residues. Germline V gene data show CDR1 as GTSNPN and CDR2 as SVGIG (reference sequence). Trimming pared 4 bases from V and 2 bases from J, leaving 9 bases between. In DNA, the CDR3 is TGTGCCTGGACCTTTGGGCCCTACGAGCAGTACTTC. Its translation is CAWTFGPYEQYF.

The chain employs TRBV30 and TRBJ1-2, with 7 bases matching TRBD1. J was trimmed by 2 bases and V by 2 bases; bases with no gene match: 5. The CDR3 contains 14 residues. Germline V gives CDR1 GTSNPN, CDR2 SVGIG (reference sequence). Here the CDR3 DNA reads TGTGCCTGGAGTCGACCGGGACAGAACTATGGCTACACCTTC. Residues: CAWSRPGQNYGYTF.

The CDR3 here is CASRPTSYSNQPQHF. The CDR3 nucleotides are TGCGCCAGCAGACCGACATCATATAGCAATCAGCCCCAGCATTTT. The chain recombines TRBV5-1 with TRBJ1-5, with unresolved D. The CDR3 has 15 residues. V was trimmed by 5 bases and J by 0 bases, leaving 12 bases between them. The germline gives CDR1 SGHRS, CDR2 YFSETQ.

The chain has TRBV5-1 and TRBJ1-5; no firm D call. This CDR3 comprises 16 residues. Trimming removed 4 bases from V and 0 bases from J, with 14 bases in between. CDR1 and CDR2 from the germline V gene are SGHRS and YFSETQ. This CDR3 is CASSPEGPNSNQPQHF. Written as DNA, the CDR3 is TGCGCCAGCAGCCCCGAGGGTCCTAATAGCAATCAGCCCCAGCATTTT.

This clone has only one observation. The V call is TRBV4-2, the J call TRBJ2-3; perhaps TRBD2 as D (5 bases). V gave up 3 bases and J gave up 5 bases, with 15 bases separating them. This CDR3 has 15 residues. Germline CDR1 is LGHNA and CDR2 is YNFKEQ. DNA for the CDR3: TGTGCCAGCAGCCATGGTGGAACAGAGGGAGATACGCAGTATTTT. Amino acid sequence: CASSHGGTEGDTQYF.

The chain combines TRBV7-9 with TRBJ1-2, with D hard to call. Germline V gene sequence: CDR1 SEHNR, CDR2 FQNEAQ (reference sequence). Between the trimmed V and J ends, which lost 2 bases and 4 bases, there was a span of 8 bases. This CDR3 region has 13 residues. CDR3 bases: TGTGCCAGCAGCTTACAGGAAGGCTATGGCTACACCTTC. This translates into CASSLQEGYGYTF.

CDR3: CAGGRGSSTDTQYF. DNA of the CDR3: TGTGCCGGCGGGAGGGGGTCTAGCACAGATACGCAGTATTTT. This chain joins TRBV4-2 and TRBJ2-3; 9 bases map to TRBD2. Germline loops: CDR1 LGHNA, CDR2 YNFKEQ. V shed 11 bases and J 0 bases; nucleotides not matched to a gene: 6. This CDR3 is 14 amino acids long.

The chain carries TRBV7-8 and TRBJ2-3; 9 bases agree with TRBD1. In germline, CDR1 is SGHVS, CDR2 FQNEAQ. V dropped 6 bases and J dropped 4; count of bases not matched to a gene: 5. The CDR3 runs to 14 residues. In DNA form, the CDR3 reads TGTGCCAGCAGGACGACAGGGGGTGCAGATACGCAGTATTTT. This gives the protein CASRTTGGADTQYF.